The entry below describes one T cell receptor beta chain. What it binds is not known. This sample stems from a study of T-cell reconstitution after alpha-beta-depleted transplantation in children. The study, taken as a whole, reports: High day-60 TCRbeta diversity in some patients came from surviving recipient T cells and thymic progenitors. Newly generated T cells supplied most T-cell counts and diversity one year post-transplant. Expanded clones from the graft, numbering several hundred, reportedly supplied alpha-beta T cells about two months after transplant.

Unique molecular identifiers featured in how the TCRbeta library was prepared. MiXCR, run by TCRdb on the PCR reads, gives a single entry per CDR3 protein. The table includes some 180,000 distinct CDR3 sequences, 5.5% to 7% detected once. With 0 bases removed from V and 2 bases from J, the gap between germline ends came to 8 bases. Per germline, CDR1 DFQATT and CDR2 SNEGSKA (reference sequence). CDR3 length equals 15 residues. The chain employs TRBV20-1 and TRBJ2-6; no clear D. The sample was PBMCs, taken before TCRalphabeta/CD19-depleted stem cell transplant. This sequence was found in a boy under 10 years old with acute lymphoblastic leukemia, due to receive a stem cell transplant. The CDR3 DNA is TGCAGTGCTAGAGATCTGGCTACTGGGGCCAACGTCCTGACTTTC. Residues: CSARDLATGANVLTF.